By share, the clone carrying this T cell receptor (beta chain) counts as medium-sized. The CDR3 is made up of 12 amino acids. The trim removed 0 bases at V and 8 bases at J, leaving 1 base unmatched. Germline loops: CDR1 SGHTS, CDR2 YDEGEE. TCRdb used MiXCR to reprocess the PCR reads, holding one entry per CDR3 protein. The table has around 83,000 distinct CDR3 sequences, less than 65% seen once. These data belong to a study of CDR3 diversity in severe acne. Sequences were obtained from blood. The sequence was obtained from a male donor with severe acne vulgaris. This rearrangement joins TRBV5-8 to TRBJ1-2, with 7 bases fitting TRBD1. For the CDR3, the DNA is TGTGCCAGCAGCTTGGACAGGGGAGGCTACACCTTC. As protein: CASSLDRGGYTF.